The present T cell receptor beta chain was sequenced within a study of cytomegalovirus exposure and HLA in healthy donors. Findings of the study overall: TCR beta V segments were, for the most part, productive about 87% or about 30% of the time in an earlier analysis. The study put some 150 TCR beta chains on its list as cytomegalovirus-associated.

Researchers ran the PCR with 60 Vbeta and 13 Jbeta primers. Measured with immunoSEQ multiplex PCR; TCRdb has only the in-frame clones, and not every one. The table includes some 170,000 clones, about two thirds detected once. Concerning this clone itself: Its antigen is currently unknown.

The CDR3 length is 15 residues. Between the trimmed V and J ends, which lost 5 bases and 0 bases, there was a span of 11 bases. Germline V gene lookup returns CDR1 MDHEN and CDR2 SYDVKM. The chain uses TRBV28 and TRBJ1-5; maybe TRBD1 (6 bases). This receptor was obtained from a woman aged 30 to 39 in good health and CMV-seronegative. Sequences were obtained from PBMCs. In nucleotides, the CDR3 is TGTGCCAGCAGTATCGGGACAATTAGCAATCAGCCCCAGCATTTT. As protein: CASSIGTISNQPQHF.